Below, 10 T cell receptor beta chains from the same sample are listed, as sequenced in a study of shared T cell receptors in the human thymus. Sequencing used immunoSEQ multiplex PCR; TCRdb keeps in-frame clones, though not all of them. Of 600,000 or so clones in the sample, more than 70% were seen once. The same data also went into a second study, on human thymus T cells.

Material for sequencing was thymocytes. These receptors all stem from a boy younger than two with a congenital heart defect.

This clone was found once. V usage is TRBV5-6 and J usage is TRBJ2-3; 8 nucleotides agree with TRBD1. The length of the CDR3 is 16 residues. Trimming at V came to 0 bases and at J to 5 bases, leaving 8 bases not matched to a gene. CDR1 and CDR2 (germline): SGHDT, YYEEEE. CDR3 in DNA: TGTGCCAGCAGCTTGGAGGACAGGGAATACAGAGATACGCAGTATTTT. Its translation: CASSLEDREYRDTQYF.

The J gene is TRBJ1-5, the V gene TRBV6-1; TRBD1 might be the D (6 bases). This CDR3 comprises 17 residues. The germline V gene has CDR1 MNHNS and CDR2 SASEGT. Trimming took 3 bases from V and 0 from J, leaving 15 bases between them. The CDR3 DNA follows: TGTGCCAGCAGTGATCAATTCCGCAGGGGTAGCAATCAGCCCCAGCATTTT. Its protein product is CASSDQFRRGSNQPQHF.

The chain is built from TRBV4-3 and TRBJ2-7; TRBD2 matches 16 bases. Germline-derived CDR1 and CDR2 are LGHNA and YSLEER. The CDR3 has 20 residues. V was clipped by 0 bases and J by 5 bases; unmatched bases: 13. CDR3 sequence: CASSQEGLAGLAGGTHEQYF. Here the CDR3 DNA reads TGCGCCAGCAGCCAAGAGGGCCTGGCGGGACTAGCGGGAGGGACCCACGAGCAGTACTTC.

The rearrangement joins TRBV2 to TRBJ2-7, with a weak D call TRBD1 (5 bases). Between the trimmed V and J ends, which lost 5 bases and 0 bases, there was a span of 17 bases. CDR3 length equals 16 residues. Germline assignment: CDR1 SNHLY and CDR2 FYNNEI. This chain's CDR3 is CASSSLRVQGSYEQYF. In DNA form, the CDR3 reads TGTGCCAGCAGTTCCCTCAGGGTTCAGGGCTCCTACGAGCAGTACTTC.

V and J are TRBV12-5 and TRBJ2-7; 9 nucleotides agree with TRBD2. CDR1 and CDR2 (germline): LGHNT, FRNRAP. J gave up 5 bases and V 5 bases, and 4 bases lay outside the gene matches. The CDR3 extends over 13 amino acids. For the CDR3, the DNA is TGTGCTAGTGGTCTAGCGGGAAGGAACGAGCAGTACTTC. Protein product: CASGLAGRNEQYF.

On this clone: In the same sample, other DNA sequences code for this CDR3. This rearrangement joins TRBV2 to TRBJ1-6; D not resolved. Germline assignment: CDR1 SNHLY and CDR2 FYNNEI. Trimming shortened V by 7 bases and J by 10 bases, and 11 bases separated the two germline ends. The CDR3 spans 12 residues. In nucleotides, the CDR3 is TGTGCCAGCAAGGGAGTAGGCTCACCCCTCCACTTT. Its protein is CASKGVGSPLHF.

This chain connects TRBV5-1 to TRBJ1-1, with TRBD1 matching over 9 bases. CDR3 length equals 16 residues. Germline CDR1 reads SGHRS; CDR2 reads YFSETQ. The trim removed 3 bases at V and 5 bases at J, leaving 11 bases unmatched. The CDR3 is CASSSMDRGLETEAFF. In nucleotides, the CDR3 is TGCGCCAGCAGCTCGATGGACAGGGGCCTCGAAACTGAAGCTTTCTTT.

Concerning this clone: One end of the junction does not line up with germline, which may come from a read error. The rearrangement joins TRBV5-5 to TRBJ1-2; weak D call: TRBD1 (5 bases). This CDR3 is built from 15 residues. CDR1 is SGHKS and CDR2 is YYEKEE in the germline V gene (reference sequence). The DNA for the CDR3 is TGTGCCAGCAGCTATCGGGACTCTGGGAACTTTGGCTACACCTTC. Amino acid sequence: CASSYRDSGNFGYTF.

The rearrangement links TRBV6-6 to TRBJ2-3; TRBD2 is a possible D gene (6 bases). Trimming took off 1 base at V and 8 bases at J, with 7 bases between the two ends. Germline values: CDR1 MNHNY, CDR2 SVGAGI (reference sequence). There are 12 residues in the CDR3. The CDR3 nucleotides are TGTGCCAGCAGTTACTGGGAGGTTACGCAGTATTTT. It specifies CASSYWEVTQYF.

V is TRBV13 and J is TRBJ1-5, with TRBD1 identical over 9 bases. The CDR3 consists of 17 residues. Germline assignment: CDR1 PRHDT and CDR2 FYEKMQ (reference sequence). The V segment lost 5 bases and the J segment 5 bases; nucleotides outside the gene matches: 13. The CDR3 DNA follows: TGTGCCAGCAGCCTCCGGACAGGGGAAGGGGGTGATCAGCCCCAGCATTTT. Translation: CASSLRTGEGGDQPQHF. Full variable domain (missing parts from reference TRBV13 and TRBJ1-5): AAGVIQSPRHLIKEKRETATLKCYPIPRHDTVYWYQQGPGQDPQFLISFYEKMQSDKGSIPDRFSAQQFSDYHSELNMSSLELGDSALYFCASSLRTGEGGDQPQHFGDGTRLSIL.